Following are 12 T cell receptor beta chains from one sample sequenced in a study of radiation and T cells in renal cell carcinoma. Stated treatment: 15 Gy SBRT to primary tumor, nephrectomy 4 weeks later. Using immunoSEQ multiplex PCR, the repertoire was profiled, and TCRdb retains in-frame clones only, with some absent. The sample includes under 6,500 clones, roughly 53% of them seen just once. Source: tumor tissue, taken from a patient whose treatment included radiotherapy and nephrectomy. These receptors were obtained from a man in his sixties with renal cell carcinoma.

The rearrangement links TRBV20-1 to TRBJ2-1; 8 nucleotides align to TRBD1. There are 8 residues in the CDR3. The V gene end was trimmed by 5 bases and the J gene end by 16 bases; junction bases not matched to a gene: 1. Germline V gene data show CDR1 as DFQATT and CDR2 as SNEGSKA (reference sequence). CDR3 nucleotides: TGCAGTGCTGGACAGGGCTTCTTC. Encoded protein: CSAGQGFF.

V usage is TRBV4-2 and J usage is TRBJ1-5; D call uncertain. The V gene lost 5 bases and the J gene lost 7 bases, with 12 bases spanning the gap. Germline V gene sequence: CDR1 LGHNA, CDR2 YNFKEQ. CDR3 length equals 13 residues. The CDR3 loop reads CASSLGVIQPQHF. CDR3 DNA sequence: TGTGCCAGCAGCTTGGGTGTCATCCAGCCCCAGCATTTT.

The chain employs TRBV27 and TRBJ2-1, with 7 bases fitting TRBD1. CDR3 size: 19 residues. V lost 4 bases, J lost 6 bases, and 21 bases stayed unmatched. Germline loops: CDR1 MNHEY, CDR2 SMNVEV (reference sequence). CDR3 sequence: CASSYSKKHSWTGSNEQFF. The CDR3 nucleotides are TGTGCCAGCAGTTACTCGAAAAAGCATTCCTGGACAGGCAGCAATGAGCAGTTCTTC.

This chain joins TRBV5-4 and TRBJ1-4; no definite D call. V shed 2 bases and J shed 8 bases, with 19 bases lying between them. Germline V gene data show CDR1 as SGHNT and CDR2 as YYREEE (reference sequence). The CDR3 is 16 residues long. The CDR3 loop is CASSLSSSWSFEKLFF. The CDR3 nucleotides are TGTGCCAGCAGCTTAAGTTCAAGTTGGTCCTTCGAAAAACTGTTTTTT. The entire variable domain, with the rest obtained from reference TRBV5-4 and TRBJ1-4, is as follows: ETGVTQSPTHLIKTRGQQVTLRCSSQSGHNTVSWYQQALGQGPQFIFQYYREEENGRGNFPPRFSGLQFPNYSSELNVNALELDDSALYLCASSLSSSWSFEKLFFGSGTQLSVL.

The CDR3 nucleotides are TGTGCCAGTAGCCCCGAGTCACTAGCGGGATCTGCCGGGGAGCTGTTTTTT. Translating gives CASSPESLAGSAGELFF. This chain joins TRBV19 and TRBJ2-2; TRBD2 aligns across 10 bases. This CDR3 region has 17 residues. V shed 6 bases, J shed 6 bases, and the junction held 13 bases outside the gene matches. The germline V gene has CDR1 LNHDA and CDR2 SQIVND (reference sequence).

The chain combines TRBV20-1 with TRBJ2-1; unclear D gene. V shed 0 bases and J shed 4 bases, with 1 base lying between them. The length of the CDR3 is 11 residues. Per the germline V gene, CDR1 is DFQATT and CDR2 is SNEGSKA (reference sequence). CDR3 loop: CSAREYNEQFF. DNA of the CDR3: TGCAGTGCTAGAGAGTACAATGAGCAGTTCTTC.

The chain joins TRBV10-3 to TRBJ2-7; 8 bases map to TRBD1. V dropped 6 bases and J dropped 2; count of bases not matched to a gene: 6. Germline CDR1 is ENHRY and CDR2 is SYGVKD. The CDR3 extends over 14 amino acids. CDR3 sequence reads: CAIRGQGNTYEQYF. CDR3 nucleotide sequence: TGTGCCATCAGAGGACAGGGAAACACCTACGAGCAGTACTTC.

The gene calls are TRBV30 and TRBJ2-7; weak D call: TRBD2 (6 bases). V shed 0 bases and J shed 11 bases, with 11 bases lying between them. Germline loops: CDR1 GTSNPN, CDR2 SVGIG (reference sequence). The CDR3 has 11 residues. The CDR3, as DNA: TGTGCCTGGAGTGTGGGGGGAGGCAAGTACTTC. As protein: CAWSVGGGKYF.

This clone was detected only a few times. The J gene is TRBJ2-3, the V gene TRBV13, with D perhaps TRBD1 or TRBD2 (5 bases each). Trimming pared 3 bases from V and 3 bases from J, leaving 16 bases between. Germline CDR1 reads PRHDT; CDR2 reads FYEKMQ (reference sequence). This CDR3 is 16 amino acids long. The CDR3 DNA reads as TGTGCCAGCAGCTTGATCTCTAGCTGGGGGACAGATACGCAGTATTTT. This translates into CASSLISSWGTDTQYF.

The chain uses TRBV5-1 and TRBJ1-4; D may be TRBD1 (6 bases). This CDR3 contains 15 residues. Germline CDR1 and CDR2: SGHRS and YFSETQ. Trimming pared 7 bases from V and 0 bases from J, leaving 13 bases between. The CDR3 protein is CASRDTDATNEKLFF. The CDR3 bases are TGCGCCAGCCGGGACACCGATGCAACTAATGAAAAACTGTTTTTT. Supplemented by reference TRBV5-1 and TRBJ1-4, the full variable domain reads KAGVTQTPRYLIKTRGQQVTLSCSPISGHRSVSWYQQTPGQGLQFLFEYFSETQRNKGNFPGRFSGRQFSNSRSEMNVSTLELGDSALYLCASRDTDATNEKLFFGSGTQLSVL.

The V gene is TRBV18, the J gene TRBJ1-1, with TRBD1 as a possible D gene (6 bases). Trimming cost V 2 bases and J 7 bases, with 11 bases left between them. In germline, CDR1 is KGHSH, CDR2 LQKENI. CDR3 length: 13 residues. CDR3 sequence (DNA): TGTGCCAGCTCACCAACACAGGGATTTGAAGCTTTCTTT. It is translated as CASSPTQGFEAFF. Using reference TRBV18 and TRBJ1-1 for the parts outside the CDR3, the full variable domain is NAGVMQNPRHLVRRRGQEARLRCSPMKGHSHVYWYRQLPEEGLKFMVYLQKENIIDESGMPKERFSAEFPKEGPSILRIQQVVRGDSAAYFCASSPTQGFEAFFGQGTRLTVV.

V gene TRBV30 combines with J gene TRBJ1-2, with TRBD1 as a possible D gene (5 bases). The germline V gene has CDR1 GTSNPN and CDR2 SVGIG (reference sequence). The V end was cut by 6 bases, the J end by 8 bases, with 19 bases between. This CDR3 comprises 13 residues. The CDR3 DNA sequence: TGTGCCTGTGAAAAAAGTGGGGGTAGCGGCTACACCTTC. Its protein product is CACEKSGGSGYTF.